This T cell receptor beta chain appears in the sequencing data of a study of lymphopenia after photon versus proton radiotherapy. Study-wide findings and caveats: Photon-treated patients lost naive T cells and TCR diversity; proton-treated stayed stable.

V lost 4 bases and J lost 1, with 13 bases in between. Germline lookup yields CDR1 SNHLY and CDR2 FYNNEI. The CDR3 runs 15 residues. Measured with immunoSEQ multiplex PCR; TCRdb has only the in-frame clones, and not every one. The sample includes about 18,000 clones, roughly 90% of them seen just once. Worth noting for this clone: Its antigen is still unknown.

The genes are TRBV2 and TRBJ1-1; no definite D call. This TCR was recovered from a middle-aged woman with cholangiocarcinoma. Sample: peripheral blood, taken from a patient treated with photon-based radiotherapy. The CDR3 reads CASSVLGRRNTEAFF. The CDR3 nucleotides are TGTGCCAGCAGTGTTTTAGGACGGAGGAACACTGAAGCTTTCTTT.